This TCR beta chain was profiled in a study of shared T cell receptors in the human thymus. The junction had 10 bases not matched to a gene; V was cut back by 5 bases and J by 6 bases. The germline CDR1 and CDR2 sequences are MNHEY and SMNVEV (reference sequence). The CDR3 covers 16 residues. Method: immunoSEQ multiplex PCR; TCRdb's copy keeps in-frame clones and lacks some. The data show about 660,000 clones, around 87% seen once. The same sample was also studied in work on human thymus T cells. From that paper: Repertoires from thymus and blood appeared to show biased V and J gene usage.

The sample taken for sequencing was thymocytes. The chain couples TRBV27 to TRBJ2-4; 10 positions match TRBD2. This sequence originates from a boy under three years old with a congenital heart defect. The CDR3 DNA is TGTGCCAGCAGTCCTGGACTAGCGGTATCACTAAACATTCAGTACTTC. Encoded protein: CASSPGLAVSLNIQYF.